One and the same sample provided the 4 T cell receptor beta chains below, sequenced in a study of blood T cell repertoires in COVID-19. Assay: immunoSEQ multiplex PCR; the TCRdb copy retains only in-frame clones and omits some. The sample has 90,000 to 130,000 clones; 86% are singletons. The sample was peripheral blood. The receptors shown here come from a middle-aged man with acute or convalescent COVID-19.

CDR3: CASSQEGTDYEQYF. The CDR3 nucleotides read TGTGCCAGCAGCCAAGAGGGGACAGATTACGAGCAGTACTTC. The chain links TRBV3-1 (or the pseudogene TRBV3-2) to TRBJ2-7, with TRBD1 matching over 7 bases. V shed 0 bases and J 4 bases; nucleotides not matched to a gene: 3. Germline-derived CDR1 and CDR2 are LGHDT and YNNKEL (reference sequence). The length of the CDR3 is 14 residues.

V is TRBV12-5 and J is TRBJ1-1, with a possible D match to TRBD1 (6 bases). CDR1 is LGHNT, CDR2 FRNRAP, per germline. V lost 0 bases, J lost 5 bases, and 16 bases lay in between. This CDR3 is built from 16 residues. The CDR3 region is CASGLVLGGARTEAFF. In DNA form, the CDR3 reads TGTGCTAGTGGTTTGGTACTAGGGGGGGCGCGGACTGAAGCTTTCTTT.

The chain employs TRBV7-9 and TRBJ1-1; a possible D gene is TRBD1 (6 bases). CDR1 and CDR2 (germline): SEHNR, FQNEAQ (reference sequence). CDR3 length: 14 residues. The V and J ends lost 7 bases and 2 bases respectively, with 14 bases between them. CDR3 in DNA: TGTGCCAGCACCCCTTTTGGGACAAACACTGAAGCTTTCTTT. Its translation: CASTPFGTNTEAFF. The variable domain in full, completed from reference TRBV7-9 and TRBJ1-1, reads DTGVSQNPRHKITKRGQNVTFRCDPISEHNRLYWYRQTLGQGPEFLTYFQNEAQLEKSRLLSDRFSAERPKGSFSTLEIQRTEQGDSAMYLCASTPFGTNTEAFFGQGTRLTVV.

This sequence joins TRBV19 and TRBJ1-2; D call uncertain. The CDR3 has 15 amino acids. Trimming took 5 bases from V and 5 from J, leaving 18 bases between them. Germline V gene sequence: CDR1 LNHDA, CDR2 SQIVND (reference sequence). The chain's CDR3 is CASSAARARGYGYTF. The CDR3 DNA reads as TGTGCCAGTAGTGCAGCACGGGCCAGAGGGTATGGCTACACCTTC.